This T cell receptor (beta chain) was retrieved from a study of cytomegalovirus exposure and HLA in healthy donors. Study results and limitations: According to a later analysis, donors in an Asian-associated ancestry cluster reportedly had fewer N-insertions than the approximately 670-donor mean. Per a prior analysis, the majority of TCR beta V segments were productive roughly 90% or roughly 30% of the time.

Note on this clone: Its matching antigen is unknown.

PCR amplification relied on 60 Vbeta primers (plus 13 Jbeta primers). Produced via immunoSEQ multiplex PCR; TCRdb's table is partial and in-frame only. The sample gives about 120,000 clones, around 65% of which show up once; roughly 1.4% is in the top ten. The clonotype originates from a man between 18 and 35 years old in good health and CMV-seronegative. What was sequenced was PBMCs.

The CDR3 loop is CASSRDTSYEQYF. The CDR3 bases are TGTGCCAGCAGCCGAGATACTTCCTACGAGCAGTACTTC. The J gene is TRBJ2-7, the V gene TRBV7-6; D remains unclear. V dropped 5 bases and J dropped 1 base, with 9 bases sitting between them. CDR3 size: 13 residues. The germline gives CDR1 SGHVS, CDR2 FNYEAQ.